This TCR beta chain emerged from a study of Ad26.COV2.S vaccination and SARS-CoV-2 variants. General observations from the study: Participants in the vaccine arm had higher spike-specific TCR breadth; placebo recipients had lower. Total T cell responses, in the TCR breadth and depth analyses, may have been underestimated.

This clone has just one count. The antigen is not known. Clones were sequenced by immunoSEQ multiplex PCR, and TCRdb holds only the in-frame ones, with some missing. The sample carries about 350,000 clones, under 95% recorded once. Deletions cut 1 base from V and 6 bases from J, with 9 bases between. Germline V lookup: CDR1 KGHSH, CDR2 LQKENI. The CDR3 is made up of 14 amino acids. The source of this sequence is a human donor who had recovered from COVID-19. The rearrangement uses TRBV18 and TRBJ1-4; no clear D. The sample was peripheral blood, taken after recovery from COVID-19. CDR3 sequence: CASSPRREDEKLFF. The CDR3, as DNA: TGTGCCAGCTCACCACGAAGGGAAGATGAAAAACTGTTTTTT.